This T cell receptor beta chain was captured in a study of cytomegalovirus exposure and HLA in healthy donors. Overall study results and limits: Within the 130 or so validation repertoires, first-cohort TCR clusters tended to co-occur, according to a later analysis. Specific recognition of CMV antigens was confirmed in vitro for a few chains (all CMV-associated).

The ends were cut back, 7 bases at V and 4 bases at J, with 19 bases in the middle. There are 15 residues in the CDR3. Germline lookup yields CDR1 SGHTA and CDR2 FQGNSA. Turning to this clone: Its matching antigen is unknown.

TCRdb keeps only in-frame clones here, not all; method: immunoSEQ multiplex PCR. The sample lists 130,000 or so clones; 89% were seen once. This chain joins TRBV7-2 and TRBJ2-5; TRBD2 is a possible D gene (6 bases). This clonotype was obtained from a woman aged 18-30 years in good health and CMV-seropositive. Sequencing was carried out using PBMCs. The CDR3 nucleotides are TGTGCCAGCACCAGACCGGGACTGAGAGGAGAGACCCAGTACTTC. It is translated as CASTRPGLRGETQYF.